This TCR beta chain was observed in a study of T cell changes during pregnancy in multiple sclerosis. Profiled with immunoSEQ multiplex PCR; TCRdb holds only in-frame clones, not every one. The sample comprises tens of thousands of clones, over 80% of which are singletons, and approximately 0.6% rests with the top ten. Germline CDR1 and CDR2: SEHNR and FQNEAQ (reference sequence). After removal of 3 bases from V and 9 bases from J, the junction contained 13 bases not matched to a gene. This CDR3 has 16 residues. The specimen comprised CD4+ T cells from peripheral blood mononuclear cells, sampled after pregnancy. This rearrangement joins TRBV7-9 to TRBJ2-1; 8 nucleotides line up with TRBD2. The clonotype comes from a female donor with multiple sclerosis, enrolled in a pregnancy study. The CDR3 DNA reads TGTGCCAGCAGCTTCTCCGGGACTAGGTACTCGGCTGAGCAGTTCTTC. Protein: CASSFSGTRYSAEQFF. The full variable domain, with the rest looked up from reference TRBV7-9 and TRBJ2-1, is DTGVSQNPRHKITKRGQNVTFRCDPISEHNRLYWYRQTLGQGPEFLTYFQNEAQLEKSRLLSDRFSAERPKGSFSTLEIQRTEQGDSAMYLCASSFSGTRYSAEQFFGPGTRLTVL.